The 29 T cell receptor beta chains reported below all come from one sample, sequenced in a study of cytomegalovirus exposure and HLA in healthy donors (dated by TCRdb to about 2017). The protocol used for the library was the immunoSEQ multiplex PCR assay. For the multiplex PCR, a mixture combining 60 forward primers for TCR Vbeta segments and 13 reverse primers for TCR Jbeta segments was used. Held by TCRdb, this immuneACCESS table contains in-frame sequences only and omits some clones. Under half of the omission traces to an unresolved V gene where checked; the cause of the rest is unknown. This sample comprises roughly 130,000 clones, approximately 80% of them detected only once. The ten largest account for 1% of the sample. The sequenced sample was PBMCs. Receptors originate from a man between 40 and 49 years old in good health and CMV-seronegative.

This clone occurred a few times. The V gene is TRBV27, the J gene TRBJ2-1; maybe TRBD1 (5 bases). Trimming shortened V by 0 bases and J by 0 bases, and 15 bases separated the two germline ends. This CDR3 has 18 amino acids. Germline values: CDR1 MNHEY, CDR2 SMNVEV (reference sequence). CDR3 in DNA: TGTGCCAGCAGTTTATCGGACACCTATGGGCGCTCCTACAATGAGCAGTTCTTC. Translating it yields CASSLSDTYGRSYNEQFF.

The chain is built from TRBV28 and TRBJ2-7, with D possibly matching TRBD2 (6 bases). Deletions cut 10 bases from V and 1 base from J, with 14 bases between. The CDR3 is 13 amino acids. Germline V lookup: CDR1 MDHEN, CDR2 SYDVKM. The CDR3 DNA sequence: TGTGCCACCAGGCGCGGGGTGTCCTACGAGCAGTACTTC. Its translation: CATRRGVSYEQYF.

On this clone: The sample carries other DNA sequences with the same CDR3. This chain joins TRBV30 and TRBJ2-7, with 7 bases fitting TRBD1. The CDR3 spans 13 residues. V was pared by 1 base and J by 4 bases, with 4 bases of the junction left unmatched. Germline CDR1 reads GTSNPN; CDR2 reads SVGIG (reference sequence). The CDR3 is CAWSGAGGYEQYF. The CDR3, as DNA: TGTGCCTGGAGTGGCGCAGGGGGATACGAGCAGTACTTC.

The CDR3: CASSNRGRGYGYTF. The CDR3 DNA follows: TGTGCCAGCAGCAACAGGGGACGGGGCTATGGCTACACCTTC. The V and J genes are TRBV6-5 and TRBJ1-2; 7 bases line up with TRBD1. The V gene end was trimmed by 6 bases and the J gene end by 4 bases; junction bases not matched to a gene: 8. The CDR3 length is 14 residues. Per germline, CDR1 MNHEY and CDR2 SVGAGI.

This chain connects TRBV30 to TRBJ1-2, with D unresolved. The ends were cut back, 7 bases at V and 4 bases at J, with 19 bases in the middle. The CDR3 loop spans 14 amino acids. Germline lookup yields CDR1 GTSNPN and CDR2 SVGIG (reference sequence). This CDR3 reads CASPGLTHGYGYTF. The CDR3 coding sequence is TGTGCCTCACCAGGACTGACCCATGGCTATGGCTACACCTTC.

V usage is TRBV9 and J usage is TRBJ2-5, with 8 bases that match TRBD2. Germline loops: CDR1 SGDLS, CDR2 YYNGEE. The CDR3 totals 16 residues. With V trimmed by 4 bases and J by 2 bases, 10 bases remained unmatched. The CDR3, as DNA: TGTGCCAGCAGCCCCGGGGGCGGGGGGAATCAAGAGACCCAGTACTTC. As protein: CASSPGGGGNQETQYF. The whole variable domain, remainder taken from reference TRBV9 and TRBJ2-5, is DSGVTQTPKHLITATGQRVTLRCSPRSGDLSVYWYQQSLDQGLQFLIQYYNGEERAKGNILERFSAQQFPDLHSELNLSSLELGDSALYFCASSPGGGGNQETQYFGPGTRLLVL.

The rearrangement links TRBV30 to TRBJ2-3; 8 bases align to TRBD1. The germline CDR1 and CDR2 sequences are GTSNPN and SVGIG (reference sequence). There are 15 residues in the CDR3. The V gene end was trimmed by 2 bases and the J gene end by 0 bases; junction bases not matched to a gene: 4. CDR3 DNA sequence: TGTGCCTGGAGTAGGACAGGGACTAGCACAGATACGCAGTATTTT. Translation: CAWSRTGTSTDTQYF.

The chain carries TRBV28 and TRBJ1-2, with no clear D. Germline lookup yields CDR1 MDHEN and CDR2 SYDVKM. The V end lost 6 bases, the J end lost 6 bases, and 17 bases lay between the germline ends. The length of the CDR3 is 14 residues. CDR3 DNA: TGTGCCAGCAGAGGGCCCGGGGAACCCAATGGCTACACCTTC. It specifies CASRGPGEPNGYTF.

The V gene is TRBV7-9, the J gene TRBJ2-7; the match to TRBD1 covers 11 bases. This CDR3 region has 14 residues. V was clipped by 5 bases and J by 5 bases; unmatched bases: 5. Germline loops: CDR1 SEHNR, CDR2 FQNEAQ (reference sequence). CDR3 in DNA: TGTGCCAGCAGCCGGACAGGGGGCTTGGACGAGCAGTACTTC. Translated, it gives CASSRTGGLDEQYF.

The rearrangement joins TRBV19 to TRBJ2-7; D possibly corresponds to TRBD2 (6 bases). The V gene lost 1 base and the J gene lost 0 bases, with 10 bases spanning the gap. The CDR3 extends over 15 amino acids. The germline CDR1 and CDR2 sequences are LNHDA and SQIVND (reference sequence). This chain's CDR3 is CASSIGSGFSYEQYF. The DNA of the CDR3 is TGTGCCAGTAGTATAGGGAGCGGGTTCTCCTACGAGCAGTACTTC.

The chain links TRBV19 to TRBJ1-5; weak D call: TRBD1 (6 bases). V was pared by 10 bases and J by 3 bases, with 19 bases between. The CDR3 contains 15 residues. Looked up from germline, CDR1 is LNHDA and CDR2 is SQIVND (reference sequence). The CDR3 spells CATGLQQGFNQPQHF. CDR3 in DNA: TGTGCCACCGGCCTGCAACAGGGTTTCAATCAGCCCCAGCATTTT.

This chain uses TRBV15 with TRBJ2-3; D may be TRBD1 (5 bases). The CDR3 covers 17 residues. Germline V gene data show CDR1 as LNHNV and CDR2 as YYDKDF (reference sequence). With 1 base removed from V and 4 bases from J, the gap between germline ends came to 18 bases. The CDR3 loop reads CATSRGVTGWSADTQYF. Here the CDR3 DNA reads TGTGCCACCAGCAGAGGGGTAACAGGATGGAGCGCAGATACGCAGTATTTT.

The rearrangement joins TRBV28 to TRBJ1-4; no clear D. The germline V gene has CDR1 MDHEN and CDR2 SYDVKM. This CDR3 is 14 amino acids long. Trimming took 5 bases from V and 2 from J, leaving 9 bases between them. The CDR3 loop reads CASSRGSTNEKLFF. Here the CDR3 DNA reads TGTGCCAGCAGTCGCGGATCGACTAATGAAAAACTGTTTTTT.

The rearrangement joins TRBV29-1 to TRBJ2-5; no reliable D call. The CDR3 is 11 amino acids. Germline V lookup: CDR1 SQVTM, CDR2 ANQGSEA. The V gene lost 4 bases and the J gene lost 5 bases, with 8 bases spanning the gap. CDR3 bases: TGCAGCGTTGTCCCGGTTGAGACCCAGTACTTC. Translating it yields CSVVPVETQYF.

This clone was detected only once. The J gene is TRBJ1-5, the V gene TRBV5-1, with D perhaps matching TRBD1 (6 bases). Germline-derived CDR1 and CDR2 are SGHRS and YFSETQ. The ends were cut back, 0 bases at V and 4 bases at J, with 11 bases in the middle. CDR3 length: 15 amino acids. The CDR3 protein is CASSLAGQRNQPQHF. CDR3 coding DNA: TGCGCCAGCAGCTTGGCCGGACAGAGGAATCAGCCCCAGCATTTT.

The chain links TRBV19 to TRBJ1-1; a possible D gene is TRBD1 (5 bases). Trimming pared 0 bases from V and 4 bases from J, leaving 12 bases between. CDR1 is LNHDA, CDR2 SQIVND, per germline (reference sequence). The CDR3 sequence is 15 residues long. In DNA, the CDR3 is TGTGCCAGTAGTATAGACAGGGAATGGGCCACTGAAGCTTTCTTT. Translation: CASSIDREWATEAFF.

This rearrangement joins TRBV7-9 to TRBJ1-1; 8 bases are shared with TRBD1. Germline loops: CDR1 SEHNR, CDR2 FQNEAQ (reference sequence). The CDR3 spans 15 residues. Trimming took 0 bases from V and 7 from J; bases not matched to a gene: 7. CDR3 nucleotides: TGTGCCAGCAGCTTAGCCCAAACAGGGGGAATTGAAGCTTTCTTT. Its translation: CASSLAQTGGIEAFF.

The chain is built from TRBV7-2 and TRBJ1-2; 11 nucleotides line up with TRBD1. CDR3 size: 18 residues. Germline V gene data show CDR1 as SGHTA and CDR2 as FQGNSA. The junction had 12 bases not matched to a gene; V was cut back by 1 base and J by 5 bases. The CDR3 nucleotides are TGTGCCAGCAGCTTAGAAGGGGCCGGGACAGGGGGTGGTTATGGCTACACCTTC. It encodes CASSLEGAGTGGGYGYTF.

V and J are TRBV4-1 and TRBJ2-7, with D maybe TRBD2 (6 bases). The CDR3 is 14 residues long. The germline V and J ends were trimmed by 1 base and 2 bases, with 9 bases remaining between them. CDR1 and CDR2 (germline): MGHRA, YSYEKL. CDR3: CASSQGGGTYEQYF. DNA of the CDR3: TGCGCCAGCAGCCAAGGTGGCGGGACCTACGAGCAGTACTTC.

The CDR3 sequence is CASSQGAGDGYTF. DNA for the CDR3: TGTGCCAGCAGCCAAGGGGCAGGGGACGGCTACACCTTC. The gene calls are TRBV14 and TRBJ1-2; TRBD1 might be the D (6 bases). Trimming took 1 base from V and 8 from J, leaving 11 bases between them. Germline loops: CDR1 SGHDN, CDR2 FVKESK. This CDR3 has 13 amino acids. The whole variable domain, filled in from reference TRBV14 and TRBJ1-2, reads EAGVTQFPSHSVIEKGQTVTLRCDPISGHDNLYWYRRVMGKEIKFLLHFVKESKQDESGMPNNRFLAERTGGTYSTLKVQPAELEDSGVYFCASSQGAGDGYTFGSGTRLTVV.

This chain links TRBV27 with TRBJ2-3; 7 bases map to TRBD1. The J segment lost 4 bases and the V segment lost 8 bases, leaving 12 bases of the junction unmatched. This CDR3 has 15 amino acids. Germline V gives CDR1 MNHEY, CDR2 SMNVEV (reference sequence). The CDR3 DNA reads as TGTGCCAGCGCCGAGACAGGGACCCGGGCAGATACGCAGTATTTT. It specifies CASAETGTRADTQYF.

The V gene is TRBV9, the J gene TRBJ1-1; 8 nucleotides align to TRBD1. Losses at the gene ends were 5 bases for V and 0 bases for J; bases not matched to a gene: 9. CDR1 is SGDLS and CDR2 is YYNGEE in the germline V gene. The length of the CDR3 is 16 residues. CDR3 loop: CASRQGAGIMNTEAFF. CDR3 coding DNA: TGTGCCAGCAGGCAGGGGGCCGGTATCATGAACACTGAAGCTTTCTTT. Full variable domain (remainder filled in from reference TRBV9 and TRBJ1-1): DSGVTQTPKHLITATGQRVTLRCSPRSGDLSVYWYQQSLDQGLQFLIQYYNGEERAKGNILERFSAQQFPDLHSELNLSSLELGDSALYFCASRQGAGIMNTEAFFGQGTRLTVV.

This clone is a singleton in its sample. This chain joins TRBV4-2 and TRBJ1-2; no reliable D call. CDR3 size: 15 residues. The V and J ends lost 1 base and 2 bases respectively, with 11 bases between them. In germline, CDR1 is LGHNA, CDR2 YNFKEQ. CDR3 in amino acids: CASSQGFQANYGYTF. CDR3 DNA: TGTGCCAGCAGCCAAGGTTTCCAGGCAAACTATGGCTACACCTTC.

The V and J genes are TRBV18 and TRBJ2-2; D may be TRBD2 (5 bases). The V end lost 1 base, the J end lost 0 bases, and 15 bases lay between the germline ends. The CDR3 extends over 18 amino acids. Germline CDR1 reads KGHSH; CDR2 reads LQKENI. This CDR3 is CASSPLTAGLANTGELFF. The CDR3 DNA reads as TGTGCCAGCTCACCACTCACGGCGGGTCTCGCGAACACCGGGGAGCTGTTTTTT.

The chain has TRBV5-1 and TRBJ2-1, with D possibly TRBD1 on 5 matching bases. Trimming shortened V by 4 bases and J by 4 bases, and 15 bases separated the two germline ends. Germline V gene data show CDR1 as SGHRS and CDR2 as YFSETQ. CDR3 size: 15 residues. The CDR3 sequence is CASSLPLDTYNEQFF. CDR3 nucleotides: TGCGCCAGCAGCCTACCGTTGGACACTTACAATGAGCAGTTCTTC.

This rearrangement joins TRBV7-2 to TRBJ1-5; D remains unclear. The CDR3 has 15 residues. V was clipped by 1 base and J by 5 bases, with 12 bases between them. Looked up from germline, CDR1 is SGHTA and CDR2 is FQGNSA. The CDR3 here is CASSLDPGRDQPQHF. The CDR3 DNA reads as TGTGCCAGCAGCTTAGATCCCGGCCGGGATCAGCCCCAGCATTTT. Based on the CDR3 plus reference TRBV7-2 and TRBJ1-5, the full variable domain is GAGVSQSPSNKVTEKGKDVELRCDPISGHTALYWYRQSLGQGLEFLIYFQGNSAPDKSGLPSDRFSAERTGGSVSTLTIQRTQQEDSAVYLCASSLDPGRDQPQHFGDGTRLSIL.

The genes are TRBV27 and TRBJ2-7, with 13 bases identical to TRBD2. CDR3 size: 14 residues. Unmatched junction bases numbered 3, after V lost 8 bases and J lost 2 bases. CDR1 MNHEY and CDR2 SMNVEV come from the germline V gene (reference sequence). DNA of the CDR3: TGTGCCAGCGGGACTAGCGGGACCACCTACGAGCAGTACTTC. As protein: CASGTSGTTYEQYF.

V usage is TRBV6-5 and J usage is TRBJ1-1; 7 bases match TRBD1. This CDR3 comprises 16 residues. The germline gives CDR1 MNHEY, CDR2 SVGAGI. V was pared by 2 bases and J by 1 base, with 7 bases of the junction left unmatched. The CDR3 loop is CASSYTRTGKNTEAFF. CDR3 sequence (DNA): TGTGCCAGCAGTTACACCCGGACAGGAAAGAACACTGAAGCTTTCTTT.

The chain joins TRBV7-9 to TRBJ2-2, with 9 bases aligning to TRBD1. This CDR3 comprises 14 residues. V lost 10 bases, J lost 5 bases, and 8 bases stayed unmatched. CDR1 and CDR2 (germline): SEHNR, FQNEAQ (reference sequence). This CDR3 is CATDSGTGTGELFF. In DNA, the CDR3 is TGTGCCACTGACTCCGGGACAGGGACCGGGGAGCTGTTTTTT.